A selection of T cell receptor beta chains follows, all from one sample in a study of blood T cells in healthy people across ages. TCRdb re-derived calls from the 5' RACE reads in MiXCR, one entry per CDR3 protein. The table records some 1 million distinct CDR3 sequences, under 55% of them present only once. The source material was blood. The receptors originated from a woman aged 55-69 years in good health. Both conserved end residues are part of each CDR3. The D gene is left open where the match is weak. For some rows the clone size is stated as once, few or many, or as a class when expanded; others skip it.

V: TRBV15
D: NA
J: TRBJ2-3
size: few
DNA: TGTGCCACCGGAGACGGGTTTTATACGCAGTATTTT
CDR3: CATGDGFYTQYF

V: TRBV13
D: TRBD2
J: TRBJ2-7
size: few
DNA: TGTGCCAGCTTCCGACTAGCGGGAGCCGAGCAGTACTTC
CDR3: CASFRLAGAEQYF

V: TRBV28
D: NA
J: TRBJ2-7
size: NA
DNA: TGTGCCAGCAGTTTAAAGGGTTGGGACTCCTACGAGCAGTACTTC
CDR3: CASSLKGWDSYEQYF

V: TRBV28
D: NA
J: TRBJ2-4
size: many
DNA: TGTGCCAGCAGTCCCCAGACAGTAGCCAAAAACATTCAGTACTTC
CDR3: CASSPQTVAKNIQYF

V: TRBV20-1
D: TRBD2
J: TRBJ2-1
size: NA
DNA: TGCAGTGCTACCCCGAGACTAGCGGGAGTGGACAATGAGCAGTTCTTC
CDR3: CSATPRLAGVDNEQFF

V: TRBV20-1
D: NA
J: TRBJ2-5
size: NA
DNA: TGCAGTGCCCTCCGACCCGGGAGATCCCCCAATGAGCAGTACTTC
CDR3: CSALRPGRSPNEQYF

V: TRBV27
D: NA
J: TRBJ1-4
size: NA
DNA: TGTGCCAGCAGTTTATATCGTCAGGGAGGCGAAAAACTGTTTTTT
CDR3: CASSLYRQGGEKLFF

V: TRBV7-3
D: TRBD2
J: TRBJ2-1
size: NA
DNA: TGTGCCAGCAGCATAGGACTAGCGGGAGTCAATGAGCAGTTCTTC
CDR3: CASSIGLAGVNEQFF

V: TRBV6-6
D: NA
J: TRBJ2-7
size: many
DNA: TGTGCCAGCAGTCCGGGGAGATTAGATTTGTACGAGCAGTACTTC
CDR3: CASSPGRLDLYEQYF

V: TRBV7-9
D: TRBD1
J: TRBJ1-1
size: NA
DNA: TGTGCCGGCAGCACACGGACAGGGGGAGCTTTCTTT
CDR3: CAGSTRTGGAFF

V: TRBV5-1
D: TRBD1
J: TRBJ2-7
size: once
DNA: TGCGCCAGCAGGAAGACCGGGACAGGGGAAAGGAATGAGCAGTACTTC
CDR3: CASRKTGTGERNEQYF

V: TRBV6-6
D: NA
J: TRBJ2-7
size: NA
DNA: TGTGCCACAACCTTCGCGGGCGGTACCCAGTACTTC
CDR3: CATTFAGGTQYF

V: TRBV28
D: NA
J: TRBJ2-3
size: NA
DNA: TGTGCCAGCAGCTTAGCGGACTCGATAGATACGCAGTATTTT
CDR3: CASSLADSIDTQYF

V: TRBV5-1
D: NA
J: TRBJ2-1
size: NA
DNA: TGCGCCTGCAGGTCAGGGTATGAGCAGTTCTTC
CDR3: CACRSGYEQFF

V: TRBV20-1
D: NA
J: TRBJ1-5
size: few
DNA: TGCAGTGCTAGTGGCCGGGTAGGGGGTGGGAATCAGCCCCAGCATTTT
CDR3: CSASGRVGGGNQPQHF

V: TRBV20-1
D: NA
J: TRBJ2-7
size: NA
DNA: TGCAGTGCTGAACCCCGGGACTCACACACCTACGAGCAGTACTTC
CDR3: CSAEPRDSHTYEQYF

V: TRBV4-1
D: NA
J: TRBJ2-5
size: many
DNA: TGCGCCAGCAGCTGGGGGCAGGGAGAGACCCAGTACTTC
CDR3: CASSWGQGETQYF

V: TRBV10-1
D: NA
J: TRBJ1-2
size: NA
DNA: TGCGCCAGTAGTAACGAGGGCCATGGCTACACCTTC
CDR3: CASSNEGHGYTF

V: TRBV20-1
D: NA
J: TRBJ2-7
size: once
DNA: TGCAGTGCTGAGATCACACCTCAGGGGCACGAGCAGTACTTC
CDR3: CSAEITPQGHEQYF

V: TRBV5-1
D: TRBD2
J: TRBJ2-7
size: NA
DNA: TGCGCCAGCAGCTCCCTAGCGGGAGTCCCTTTGGGGGAGCAGTACTTC
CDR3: CASSSLAGVPLGEQYF

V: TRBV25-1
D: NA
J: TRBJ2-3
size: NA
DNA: TGTGCCAGCAGTGTAACCCTAGCGAGGGGGAGGGATACGCAGTATTTT
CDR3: CASSVTLARGRDTQYF

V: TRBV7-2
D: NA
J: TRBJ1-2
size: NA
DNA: TGTGCCAGCAGCCGGATACGGGACTCTTCAAACTATGGCTACACCTTC
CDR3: CASSRIRDSSNYGYTF

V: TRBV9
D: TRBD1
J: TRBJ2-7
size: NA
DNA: TGTGCCAGCAGCGGTGGTGACAGGGGCTACGAGCAGTACTTC
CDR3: CASSGGDRGYEQYF

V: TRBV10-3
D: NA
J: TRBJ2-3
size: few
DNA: TGTGCCATCGGTCAGGGGGGGACAGATACGCAGTATTTT
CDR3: CAIGQGGTDTQYF

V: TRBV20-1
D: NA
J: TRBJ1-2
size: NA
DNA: TGCAGTGCTAGTGGGCCTGAGGGGCCCTATGGCTACACCTTC
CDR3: CSASGPEGPYGYTF

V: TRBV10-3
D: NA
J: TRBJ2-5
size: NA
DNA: TGTGCCATCAGTGAGTGGCTAGGGGAGACCCAGTACTTC
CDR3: CAISEWLGETQYF

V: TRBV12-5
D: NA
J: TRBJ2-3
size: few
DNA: TGTGCTAGTGGTGACGGACAGATCACAGATACGCAGTATTTT
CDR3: CASGDGQITDTQYF

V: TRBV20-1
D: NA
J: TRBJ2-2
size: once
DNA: TGCAGTGCCAGAGACCGGGACTCGAGCGGGGAGCTGTTTTTT
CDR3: CSARDRDSSGELFF

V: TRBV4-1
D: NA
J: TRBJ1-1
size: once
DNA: TGCGCCAGCAGCCAAGCAGGAGTGAACACTGAAGCTTTCTTT
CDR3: CASSQAGVNTEAFF

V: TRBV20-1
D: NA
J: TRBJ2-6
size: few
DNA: TGCAGTGCCCTCGCAGGGGCCCAAATAAGCTCTGGGGCCAACGTCCTGACTTTC
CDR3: CSALAGAQISSGANVLTF

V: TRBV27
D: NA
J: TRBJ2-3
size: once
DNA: TGTGCCAGCAGTCTCTCGTTCCAGGTAGATACGCAGTATTTT
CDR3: CASSLSFQVDTQYF

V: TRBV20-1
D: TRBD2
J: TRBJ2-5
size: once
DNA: TGCAGTCAAACTGCCGGACTAGCTGGGGGGACCCAGTACTTC
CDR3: CSQTAGLAGGTQYF

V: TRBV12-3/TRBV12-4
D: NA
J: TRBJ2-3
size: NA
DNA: TGTGCCAGCAGTTTAGGGGAGTTGGGGATCACAGATACGCAGTATTTT
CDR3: CASSLGELGITDTQYF

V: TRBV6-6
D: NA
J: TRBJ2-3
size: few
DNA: TGTGCCAGCAGCCCCACGGGCGGCACTAGCACAGATACGCAGTATTTT
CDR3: CASSPTGGTSTDTQYF

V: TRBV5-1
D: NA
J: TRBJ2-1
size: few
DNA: TGCGCCAGCAGCTGGACGGACGTCATAAATGAGCAGTTCTTC
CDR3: CASSWTDVINEQFF

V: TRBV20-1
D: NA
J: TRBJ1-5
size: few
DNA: TGCAGTGCTAGGTTCAGGGGAGGCAATCAGCCCCAGCATTTT
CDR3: CSARFRGGNQPQHF

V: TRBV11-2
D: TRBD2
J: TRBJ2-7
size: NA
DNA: TGTGCCAGCAAACTAGCGACCTACGAGCAGTACTTC
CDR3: CASKLATYEQYF

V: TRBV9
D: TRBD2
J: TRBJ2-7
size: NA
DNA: TGTGCCAGCAGCGTATCGGGGACTAGCGGAACCTACGAGCAGTACTTC
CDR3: CASSVSGTSGTYEQYF

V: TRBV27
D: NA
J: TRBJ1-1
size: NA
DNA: TGTGCCAGCAGCGCTCCTGGGGGGCGAAAAACTGAAGCTTTCTTT
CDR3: CASSAPGGRKTEAFF

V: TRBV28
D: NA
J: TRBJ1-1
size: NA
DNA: TGTGCCAGCACCCCGAGGGGGGGAGTGAACACTGAAGCTTTCTTT
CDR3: CASTPRGGVNTEAFF

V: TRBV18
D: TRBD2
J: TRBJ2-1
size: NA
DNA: TGTGCCAGCTCACCACTCGGGACTAGCGGGTGGCATGAGCAGTTCTTC
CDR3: CASSPLGTSGWHEQFF

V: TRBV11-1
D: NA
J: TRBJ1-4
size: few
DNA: TGTGCCAGCAGCTTCCCGGGACACGACGCAACTAATGAAAAACTGTTTTTT
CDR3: CASSFPGHDATNEKLFF

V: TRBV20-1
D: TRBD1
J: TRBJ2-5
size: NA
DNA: TGCAGTGCTGGCGATATCGACAGGGATAGGCAAGAGACCCAGTACTTC
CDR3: CSAGDIDRDRQETQYF

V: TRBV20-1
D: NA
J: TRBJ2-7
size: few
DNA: TGCAGTGCTAGCAGGACAAGTTTCTCCTACGAGCAGTACTTC
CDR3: CSASRTSFSYEQYF

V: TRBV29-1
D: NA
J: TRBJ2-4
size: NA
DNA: TGCAGCGTCACACCAGGGGGGAGCTCCTACATTCAGTACTTC
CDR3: CSVTPGGSSYIQYF

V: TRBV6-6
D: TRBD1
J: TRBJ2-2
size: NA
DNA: TGTGCCGGTTCACAGGGGGCGAACACCGGGGAGCTGTTTTTT
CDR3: CAGSQGANTGELFF

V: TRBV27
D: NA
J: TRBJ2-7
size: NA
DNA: TGTGCCAGCAGTTTGAGGATTGACTACGAGCAGTACTTC
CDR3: CASSLRIDYEQYF

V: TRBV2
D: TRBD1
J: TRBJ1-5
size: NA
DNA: TGTGCCAGCAGTGAAATGGGACAGTCCAATCAGCCCCAGCATTTT
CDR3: CASSEMGQSNQPQHF

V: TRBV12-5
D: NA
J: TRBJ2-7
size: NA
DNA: TGTGCTAGTGACGACAGTGGGCCAAGCAATGAGCAGTACTTC
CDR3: CASDDSGPSNEQYF

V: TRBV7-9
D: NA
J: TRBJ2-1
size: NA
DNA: TGTGCCAGCAGCTTTAGTGGAGGCTCCTACAATGAGCAGTTCTTC
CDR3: CASSFSGGSYNEQFF

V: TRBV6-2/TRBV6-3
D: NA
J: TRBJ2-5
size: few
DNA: TGTGCCAGCAGTTACGGGCCCCTAGGCGAGACCCAGTACTTC
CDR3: CASSYGPLGETQYF

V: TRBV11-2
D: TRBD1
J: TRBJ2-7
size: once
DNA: TGTGCCAGCAGCCCCCGACAGGGCCTCCCCTACGAGCAGTACTTC
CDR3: CASSPRQGLPYEQYF

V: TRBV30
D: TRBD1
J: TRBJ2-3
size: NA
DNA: TGTGCCTGGAGTGTGGGACAGGGCACAGATACGCAGTATTTT
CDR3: CAWSVGQGTDTQYF

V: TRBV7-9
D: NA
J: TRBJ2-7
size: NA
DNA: TGTGCCAGCAGCTTAGCAGAGATCAGCTCCTACGAGCAGTACTTC
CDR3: CASSLAEISSYEQYF

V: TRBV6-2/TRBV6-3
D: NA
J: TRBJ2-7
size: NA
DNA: TGTGCCAGCAGTTACTCGACCAGTAGGGTTTACTTC
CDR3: CASSYSTSRVYF

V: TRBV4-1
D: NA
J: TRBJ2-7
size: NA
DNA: TGCGCCAGCAGCCAAGGTCCTGGGGGCGGCTACGAGCAGTACTTC
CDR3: CASSQGPGGGYEQYF

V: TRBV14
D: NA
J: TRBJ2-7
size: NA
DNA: TGTGCCAGCAGCCAGACGGGACTTCCCGGAGCCTACGAGCAGTACTTC
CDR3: CASSQTGLPGAYEQYF